The 4 T cell receptor beta chains in this list originate from one sample, sequenced in a study of graft-versus-host responses after intestinal transplantation. Libraries were prepared by immunoSEQ multiplex PCR; TCRdb keeps only in-frame clonotypes and omits some of them. The repertoire has over 100,000 clones, 85% to 95% of them found once; the top ten carry more than 3%. Antigen specificity for these receptors is unknown. Sample: unstimulated CD8+ T cells sorted from spleen or lymph node cells, taken before intestinal transplant. These receptors all stem from a human donor who received an intestinal transplant.

The chain joins TRBV9 to TRBJ2-5; the D is unclear. V was shortened by 3 bases and J by 5 bases, with 17 bases between the two germline ends. Per germline, CDR1 SGDLS and CDR2 YYNGEE. The CDR3 contains 15 residues. For the CDR3, the DNA is TGTGCCAGCAGCGCTCAGCTGGGCGTCGTGGAGACCCAGTACTTC. It translates to CASSAQLGVVETQYF.

This clone showed up just once. The gene calls are TRBV10-3 and TRBJ1-1; D gene uncertain. Trimming took 7 bases from V and 1 from J, leaving 10 bases between them. Germline CDR1 and CDR2: ENHRY and SYGVKD. This CDR3 comprises 13 residues. CDR3 region: CAITIHQNTEAFF. The CDR3 DNA is TGTGCCATCACTATACATCAGAACACTGAAGCTTTCTTT.

The rearrangement uses TRBV4-3 and TRBJ2-1, with TRBD2 matching over 9 bases. CDR1 and CDR2 (germline): LGHNA, YSLEER. Unmatched junction bases numbered 6, after V lost 1 base and J lost 8 bases. The CDR3 covers 15 residues. CDR3 DNA sequence: TGCGCCAGCAGCCAAGCAATGACTAGCGGCTATGAGCAGTTCTTC. Translated: CASSQAMTSGYEQFF.

The J gene is TRBJ1-4, the V gene TRBV6-6; D remains unclear. CDR3 length equals 14 residues. Germline lookup yields CDR1 MNHNY and CDR2 SVGAGI (reference sequence). The V gene lost 0 bases and the J gene lost 7 bases, with 9 bases spanning the gap. The DNA for the CDR3 is TGTGCCAGCAGTTACTCGAACCGGGTTGAAAAACTGTTTTTT. It codes for CASSYSNRVEKLFF.